A single sample gave rise to the 23 T cell receptor beta chains below, sequenced in a study of blood T cell repertoires in COVID-19. TCRdb's copy holds only in-frame clones and misses some; the assay was immunoSEQ multiplex PCR. The table includes approximately 250,000 clones, about 86% detected once. Sequenced material: PBMCs or T cells enriched from blood (not recorded which). The receptors stem from a man between 25 and 39 years old with acute COVID-19.

The chain has TRBV5-1 and TRBJ2-3, with D possibly TRBD2 on 6 matching bases. CDR3 length: 15 residues. Germline CDR1 is SGHRS and CDR2 is YFSETQ. V was pared by 4 bases and J by 3 bases, with 15 bases between. The CDR3 sequence: CASSGTGGQTDTQYF. DNA for the CDR3: TGCGCCAGCAGCGGAACCGGGGGTCAGACAGATACGCAGTATTTT. Complete variable domain (other parts from reference TRBV5-1 and TRBJ2-3): KAGVTQTPRYLIKTRGQQVTLSCSPISGHRSVSWYQQTPGQGLQFLFEYFSETQRNKGNFPGRFSGRQFSNSRSEMNVSTLELGDSALYLCASSGTGGQTDTQYFGPGTRLTVL.

The V gene is TRBV19, the J gene TRBJ2-3; 13 nucleotides agree with TRBD2. Germline assignment: CDR1 LNHDA and CDR2 SQIVND (reference sequence). After removal of 6 bases from V and 1 base from J, the junction contained 10 bases not matched to a gene. The CDR3 has 18 residues. In DNA, the CDR3 is TGTGCCAGTAGCACCACTAGCGGGGGGGCCGGTGGCACAGATACGCAGTATTTT. Its translation: CASSTTSGGAGGTDTQYF.

Comments on this clone: This same CDR3 is encoded by further DNA sequences in the sample. In DNA, the CDR3 is TGTGCCAGCTCGCTACAGGGAGGGACTGAAGCTTTCTTT. This codes for CASSLQGGTEAFF. The chain carries TRBV18 and TRBJ1-1; maybe TRBD1 (6 bases). Trimming shortened V by 6 bases and J by 5 bases, and 13 bases separated the two germline ends. The CDR3 length is 13 residues. Germline CDR1 is KGHSH and CDR2 is LQKENI.

V and J are TRBV11-3 and TRBJ1-4; a weak D match, TRBD1 (5 bases). The V and J ends lost 5 bases and 0 bases respectively, with 19 bases between them. The germline gives CDR1 SGHNT, CDR2 YENEEA. This CDR3 comprises 18 residues. CDR3 sequence: CASSPGDRYKTTNEKLFF. The DNA of the CDR3 is TGTGCCAGCAGCCCAGGCGACAGATATAAGACAACTAATGAAAAACTGTTTTTT.

This sequence joins TRBV5-1 and TRBJ2-1; D is possibly TRBD1 (6 bases). V was cut by 6 bases and J by 7 bases, with 20 bases left in between. This CDR3 region has 15 residues. Germline CDR1 is SGHRS and CDR2 is YFSETQ. In nucleotides, the CDR3 is TGCGCCAGCAATCCGACAGGCGGTCTGGGTAATGAGCAGTTCTTC. It specifies CASNPTGGLGNEQFF. The full variable domain, its missing parts supplied by reference TRBV5-1 and TRBJ2-1, is KAGVTQTPRYLIKTRGQQVTLSCSPISGHRSVSWYQQTPGQGLQFLFEYFSETQRNKGNFPGRFSGRQFSNSRSEMNVSTLELGDSALYLCASNPTGGLGNEQFFGPGTRLTVL.

Only a few counts were recorded for this clone. V is TRBV5-6 and J is TRBJ2-3, with 8 bases fitting TRBD1. Trimming took 4 bases from V and 2 from J; bases not matched to a gene: 18. The CDR3 consists of 19 residues. CDR1 and CDR2 from the germline V gene are SGHDT and YYEEEE. DNA of the CDR3: TGTGCCAGCAGCGATCCCGGGACAGGCTACCAAATGGACACAGATACGCAGTATTTT. It specifies CASSDPGTGYQMDTDTQYF.

V and J are TRBV6-2 or TRBV6-3 and TRBJ1-1; possibly TRBD1 for D (5 bases). Looked up from germline, CDR1 is MNHEY and CDR2 is SVGEGT. V was clipped by 6 bases and J by 3 bases, with 17 bases between them. There are 15 residues in the CDR3. CDR3 nucleotide sequence: TGTGCCAGCAGCCCCCATAATGACAGAGACACTGAAGCTTTCTTT. Translating gives CASSPHNDRDTEAFF.

The J gene is TRBJ2-1, the V gene TRBV11-3, with 8 nucleotides matching TRBD1. This CDR3 has 16 residues. CDR1 is SGHNT and CDR2 is YENEEA in the germline V gene. J lost 5 bases, V lost 5 bases, and 11 bases had no gene match. The CDR3 is CASSPEPDRENNEQFF. The DNA of the CDR3 is TGTGCCAGCAGCCCCGAACCGGACAGGGAGAACAATGAGCAGTTCTTC.

A word on this clone: The identical CDR3 is also encoded by other nucleotide sequences in the sample. The V call is TRBV30, the J call TRBJ2-1; TRBD2 is a possible D gene (5 bases). Trimming took off 0 bases at V and 0 bases at J, with 12 bases between the two ends. Per the germline V gene, CDR1 is GTSNPN and CDR2 is SVGIG (reference sequence). This CDR3 is 16 amino acids long. CDR3 nucleotide sequence: TGTGCCTGGAGTGTACTAGGATTAAGCTCCTACAATGAGCAGTTCTTC. Translated, it gives CAWSVLGLSSYNEQFF.

The chain links TRBV19 to TRBJ2-4; 9 nucleotides align to TRBD1. The CDR3 runs 16 residues. The V gene end was trimmed by 5 bases and the J gene end by 8 bases; junction bases not matched to a gene: 13. Germline values: CDR1 LNHDA, CDR2 SQIVND (reference sequence). This CDR3 is CASSVQGQGSVDIQYF. The DNA for the CDR3 is TGTGCCAGTAGTGTCCAGGGACAGGGTAGCGTCGACATTCAGTACTTC. Full variable domain (remainder filled in from reference TRBV19 and TRBJ2-4): DGGITQSPKYLFRKEGQNVTLSCEQNLNHDAMYWYRQDPGQGLRLIYYSQIVNDFQKGDIAEGYSVSREKKESFPLTVTSAQKNPTAFYLCASSVQGQGSVDIQYFGAGTRLSVL.

This clone was recorded only once. The V and J genes are TRBV25-1 and TRBJ1-6; D is undetermined. CDR1 MGHDK and CDR2 SYGVNS come from the germline V gene. This CDR3 spans 12 amino acids. V gave up 8 bases and J gave up 7 bases, with 9 bases separating them. In DNA form, the CDR3 reads TGTGCCAGCTCCATCATGAATTCACCCCTCCACTTT. Its translation is CASSIMNSPLHF.

The V and J genes are TRBV6-5 and TRBJ1-1; D is unresolved. CDR1 and CDR2 (germline): MNHEY, SVGAGI. This CDR3 is built from 13 residues. Trimming pared 7 bases from V and 1 base from J, leaving 10 bases between. The CDR3 sequence: CASTTQENTEAFF. In DNA, the CDR3 is TGTGCCAGCACCACCCAGGAGAACACTGAAGCTTTCTTT.

The genes are TRBV27 and TRBJ1-1; D may be TRBD1 (6 bases). The CDR3 length is 12 residues. The V gene lost 5 bases and the J gene lost 8 bases, with 12 bases spanning the gap. The germline V gene encodes CDR1 MNHEY and CDR2 SMNVEV (reference sequence). CDR3: CASSPQGIEAFF. CDR3 nucleotide sequence: TGTGCCAGCAGTCCCCAGGGGATCGAAGCTTTCTTT.

This clone showed up just a few times. The chain is built from TRBV14 and TRBJ2-2; D is possibly TRBD2 (5 bases). V was cut by 3 bases and J by 5 bases, with 13 bases left in between. CDR1 and CDR2 from the germline V gene are SGHDN and FVKESK. The CDR3 runs 15 residues. Here the CDR3 reads CASSHRVSGTGELFF. The CDR3 DNA follows: TGTGCCAGCAGCCACCGGGTCTCGGGAACCGGGGAGCTGTTTTTT.

The chain has TRBV27 and TRBJ1-2, with TRBD1 identical over 7 bases. The V gene end was trimmed by 3 bases and the J gene end by 8 bases; junction bases not matched to a gene: 6. CDR3 size: 13 residues. Germline CDR1 is MNHEY and CDR2 is SMNVEV (reference sequence). The CDR3 sequence is CASSFNRGQGYTF. DNA for the CDR3: TGTGCCAGCAGTTTTAACAGGGGCCAGGGCTACACCTTC.

The V and J genes are TRBV28 and TRBJ1-1, with D possibly being TRBD1 (5 bases). The CDR3 totals 14 residues. Germline values: CDR1 MDHEN, CDR2 SYDVKM. V was cut by 2 bases and J by 5 bases, with 12 bases left in between. The CDR3 nucleotides are TGTGCCAGCAGTTTAACCGGGGGTGTGACTGAAGCTTTCTTT. It yields the protein CASSLTGGVTEAFF.

This chain connects TRBV5-8 to TRBJ1-5, with 8 bases fitting TRBD1. The CDR3 loop spans 13 amino acids. Trimming cost V 6 bases and J 4 bases; bases outside gene matches: 3. Germline V gives CDR1 SGHTS, CDR2 YDEGEE. The chain's CDR3 is CASTTGGNQPQHF. The CDR3 DNA reads as TGTGCCAGCACCACAGGGGGAAATCAGCCCCAGCATTTT.

The J gene is TRBJ1-6, the V gene TRBV19, with 7 bases identical to TRBD1. CDR1 LNHDA and CDR2 SQIVND come from the germline V gene (reference sequence). Losses at the gene ends were 2 bases for V and 7 bases for J; bases not matched to a gene: 2. The CDR3 spans 14 residues. The CDR3 coding sequence is TGTGCCAGTAGTATAACAGGGGACAATTCACCCCTCCACTTT. Protein sequence: CASSITGDNSPLHF. Variable domain in full (rest from reference TRBV19 and TRBJ1-6): DGGITQSPKYLFRKEGQNVTLSCEQNLNHDAMYWYRQDPGQGLRLIYYSQIVNDFQKGDIAEGYSVSREKKESFPLTVTSAQKNPTAFYLCASSITGDNSPLHFGNGTRLTVT.

The V and J genes are TRBV5-4 and TRBJ1-2; 9 bases line up with TRBD1. J gave up 7 bases and V 5 bases, and 6 bases lay outside the gene matches. Germline-derived CDR1 and CDR2 are SGHNT and YYREEE (reference sequence). This CDR3 has 13 residues. The CDR3 DNA reads as TGTGCCAGCAGTTGGGACAGGGAGTCTGGCTACACCTTC. Amino acids: CASSWDRESGYTF.

This rearrangement joins TRBV19 to TRBJ1-1, with D possibly being TRBD1 (6 bases). CDR1 is LNHDA, CDR2 SQIVND, per germline (reference sequence). The CDR3 loop spans 14 amino acids. V was trimmed by 10 bases and J by 1 base, leaving 16 bases between them. The CDR3 loop reads CATSDRFKNTEAFF. Written as DNA, the CDR3 is TGTGCCACCTCAGACAGGTTCAAGAACACTGAAGCTTTCTTT.

The chain has TRBV2 and TRBJ2-2; D gene unclear. Germline V lookup: CDR1 SNHLY, CDR2 FYNNEI. The CDR3 sequence is 10 residues long. CDR3 region: CASGTGELFF. The CDR3 DNA is TGTGCTTCGGGCACCGGGGAGCTGTTTTTT.

The genes are TRBV3-1 (or the pseudogene TRBV3-2) and TRBJ1-4; the D gene is possibly TRBD1 (6 bases). Per germline, CDR1 LGHDT and CDR2 YNNKEL (reference sequence). The V gene lost 4 bases and the J gene lost 11 bases, with 14 bases spanning the gap. The CDR3 covers 13 residues. The CDR3 DNA follows: TGTGCCAGCAGCCCCCCAGGGGTTTCGAAACTGTTTTTT. Translation: CASSPPGVSKLFF.

The V and J genes are TRBV5-1 and TRBJ2-5; D may be TRBD1 (5 bases). V was shortened by 5 bases and J by 4 bases, with 9 bases between the two germline ends. Per the germline V gene, CDR1 is SGHRS and CDR2 is YFSETQ. The CDR3 is 12 amino acids. CDR3 in amino acids: CASRQVAETQYF. CDR3 sequence (DNA): TGCGCCAGCAGACAGGTGGCAGAGACCCAGTACTTC.